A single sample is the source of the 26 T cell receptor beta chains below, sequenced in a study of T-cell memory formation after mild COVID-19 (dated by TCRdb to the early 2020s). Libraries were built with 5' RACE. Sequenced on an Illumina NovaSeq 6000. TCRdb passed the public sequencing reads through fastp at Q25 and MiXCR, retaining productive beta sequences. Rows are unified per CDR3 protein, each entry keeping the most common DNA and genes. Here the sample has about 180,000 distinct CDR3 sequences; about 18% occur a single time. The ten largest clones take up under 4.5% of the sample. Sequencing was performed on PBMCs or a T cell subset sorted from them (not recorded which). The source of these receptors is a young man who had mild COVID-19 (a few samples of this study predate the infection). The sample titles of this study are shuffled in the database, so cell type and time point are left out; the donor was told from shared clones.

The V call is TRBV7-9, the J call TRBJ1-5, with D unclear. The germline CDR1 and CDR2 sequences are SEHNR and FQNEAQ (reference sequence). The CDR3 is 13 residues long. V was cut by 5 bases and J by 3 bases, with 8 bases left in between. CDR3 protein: CASSPFSNQPQHF. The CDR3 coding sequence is TGTGCCAGCAGCCCCTTCTCCAATCAGCCCCAGCATTTT.

The CDR3 DNA is TGCGCCAGCAGCCAAGAAGGAGGCCCGACCACAGATACGCAGTATTTT. Its protein product is CASSQEGGPTTDTQYF. This chain connects TRBV4-1 to TRBJ2-3; perhaps TRBD2 as D (5 bases). The length of the CDR3 is 16 residues. Deletions cut 0 bases from V and 2 bases from J, with 12 bases between. Looked up from germline, CDR1 is MGHRA and CDR2 is YSYEKL.

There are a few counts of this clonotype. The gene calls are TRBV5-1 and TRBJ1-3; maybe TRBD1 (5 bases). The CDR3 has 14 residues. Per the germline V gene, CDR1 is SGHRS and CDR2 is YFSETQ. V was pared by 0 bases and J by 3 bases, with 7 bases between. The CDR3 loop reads CASSLVGVGNTIYF. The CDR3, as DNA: TGCGCCAGCAGCTTGGTGGGGGTTGGAAACACCATATATTTT.

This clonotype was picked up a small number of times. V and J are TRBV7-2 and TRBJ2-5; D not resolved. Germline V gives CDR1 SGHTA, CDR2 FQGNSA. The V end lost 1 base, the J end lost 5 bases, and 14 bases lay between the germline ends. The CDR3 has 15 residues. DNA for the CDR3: TGTGCCAGCAGCTTAGTTTTGGACGCCGGGGAGACCCAGTACTTC. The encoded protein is CASSLVLDAGETQYF.

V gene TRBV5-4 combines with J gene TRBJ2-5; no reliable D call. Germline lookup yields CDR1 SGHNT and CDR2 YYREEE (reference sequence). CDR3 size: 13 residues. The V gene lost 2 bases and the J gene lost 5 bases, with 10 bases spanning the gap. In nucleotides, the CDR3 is TGTGCCAGCAGCTTCTTCCAGACGGAGACCCAGTACTTC. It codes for CASSFFQTETQYF.

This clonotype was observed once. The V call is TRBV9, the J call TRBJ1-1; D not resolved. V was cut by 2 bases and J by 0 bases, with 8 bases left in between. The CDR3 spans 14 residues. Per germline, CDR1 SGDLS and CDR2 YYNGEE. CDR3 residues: CASSVGSLNTEAFF. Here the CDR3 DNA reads TGTGCCAGCAGCGTGGGCAGTCTGAACACTGAAGCTTTCTTT.

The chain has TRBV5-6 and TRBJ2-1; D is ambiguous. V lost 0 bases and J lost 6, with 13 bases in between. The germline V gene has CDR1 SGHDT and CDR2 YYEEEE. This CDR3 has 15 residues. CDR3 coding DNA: TGTGCCAGCAGCTTGGCTTTTAGGGTCGCCAATGAGCAGTTCTTC. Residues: CASSLAFRVANEQFF.

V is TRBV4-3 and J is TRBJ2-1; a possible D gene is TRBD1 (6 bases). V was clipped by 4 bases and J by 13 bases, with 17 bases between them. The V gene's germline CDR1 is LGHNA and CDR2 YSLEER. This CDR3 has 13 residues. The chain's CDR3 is CASSPSDSRAQFF. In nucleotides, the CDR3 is TGCGCCAGCAGCCCCTCGGACAGTCGGGCTCAGTTCTTC.

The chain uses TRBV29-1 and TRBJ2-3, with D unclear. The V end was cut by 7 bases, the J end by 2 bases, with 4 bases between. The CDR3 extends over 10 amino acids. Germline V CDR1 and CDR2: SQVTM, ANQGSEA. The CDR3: CSAYTDTQYF. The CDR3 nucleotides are TGCAGCGCCTACACAGATACGCAGTATTTT.

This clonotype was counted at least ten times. In DNA form, the CDR3 reads TGCGCCAGCAGCCTTAGAGCGGGGGGGCTCGTAGAGACCCAGTACTTC. Its translation is CASSLRAGGLVETQYF. The rearrangement uses TRBV4-3 and TRBJ2-5; 10 positions agree with TRBD2. The germline CDR1 and CDR2 sequences are LGHNA and YSLEER. This CDR3 comprises 16 residues. J gave up 4 bases and V 4 bases, and 9 bases lay outside the gene matches.

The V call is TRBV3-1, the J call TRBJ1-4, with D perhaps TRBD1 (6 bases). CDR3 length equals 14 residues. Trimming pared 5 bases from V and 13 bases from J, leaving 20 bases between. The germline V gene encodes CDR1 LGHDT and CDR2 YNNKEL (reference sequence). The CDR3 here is CASSKGLPKGGLFF. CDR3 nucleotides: TGTGCCAGCAGCAAGGGACTCCCTAAAGGGGGACTGTTTTTT.

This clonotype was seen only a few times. Here the CDR3 DNA reads TGCGCCAGCAGCCGTTCCGCGGGGGATGGGGCCAACGTCCTGACTTTC. The encoded protein is CASSRSAGDGANVLTF. This chain uses TRBV5-1 with TRBJ2-6, with 7 bases lining up with TRBD2. The CDR3 is made up of 16 amino acids. Trimming removed 4 bases from V and 3 bases from J; junction bases left unmatched: 7. Germline lookup yields CDR1 SGHRS and CDR2 YFSETQ.

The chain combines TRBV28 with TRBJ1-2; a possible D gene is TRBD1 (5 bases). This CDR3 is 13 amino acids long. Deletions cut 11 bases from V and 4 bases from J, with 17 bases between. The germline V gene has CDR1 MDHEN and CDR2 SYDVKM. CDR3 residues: CAAQGPLLYGYTF. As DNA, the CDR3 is TGTGCCGCCCAGGGTCCCCTACTCTATGGCTACACCTTC.

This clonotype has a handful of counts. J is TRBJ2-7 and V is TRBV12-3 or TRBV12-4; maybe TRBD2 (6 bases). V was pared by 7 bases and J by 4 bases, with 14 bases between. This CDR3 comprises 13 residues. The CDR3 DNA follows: TGTGCCAGCACCGGGGGACCCACTTACGAGCAGTACTTC. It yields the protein CASTGGPTYEQYF.

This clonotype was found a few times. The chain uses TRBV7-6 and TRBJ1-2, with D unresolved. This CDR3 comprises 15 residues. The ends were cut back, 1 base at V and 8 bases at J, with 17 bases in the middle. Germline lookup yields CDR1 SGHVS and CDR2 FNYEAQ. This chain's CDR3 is CASSLEAGRYGGYTF. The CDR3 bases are TGTGCCAGCAGCTTAGAAGCAGGCCGGTATGGGGGCTACACCTTC.

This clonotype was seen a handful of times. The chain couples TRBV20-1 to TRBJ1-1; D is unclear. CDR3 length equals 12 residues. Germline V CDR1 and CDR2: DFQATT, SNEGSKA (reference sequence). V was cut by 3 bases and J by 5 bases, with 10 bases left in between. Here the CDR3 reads CSASGGRTEAFF. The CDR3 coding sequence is TGCAGTGCTAGTGGTGGGCGGACTGAAGCTTTCTTT.

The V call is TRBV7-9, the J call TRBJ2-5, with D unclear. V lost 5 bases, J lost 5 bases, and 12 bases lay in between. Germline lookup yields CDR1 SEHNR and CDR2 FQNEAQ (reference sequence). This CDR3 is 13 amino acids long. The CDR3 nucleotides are TGTGCCAGCAGCCCCGCGTCGGTCGAGACCCAGTACTTC. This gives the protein CASSPASVETQYF.

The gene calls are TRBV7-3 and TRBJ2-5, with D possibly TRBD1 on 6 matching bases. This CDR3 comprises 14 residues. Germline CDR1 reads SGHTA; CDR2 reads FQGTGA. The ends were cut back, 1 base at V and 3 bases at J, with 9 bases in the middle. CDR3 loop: CASSLNPGEETQYF. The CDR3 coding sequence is TGTGCCAGCAGCTTAAACCCAGGGGAAGAGACCCAGTACTTC.

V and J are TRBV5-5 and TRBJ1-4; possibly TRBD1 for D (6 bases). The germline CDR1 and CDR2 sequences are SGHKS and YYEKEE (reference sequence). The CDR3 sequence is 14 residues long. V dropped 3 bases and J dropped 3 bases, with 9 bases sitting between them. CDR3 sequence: CASSWTDANEKLFF. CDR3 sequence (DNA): TGTGCCAGCAGCTGGACAGATGCTAATGAAAAACTGTTTTTT.

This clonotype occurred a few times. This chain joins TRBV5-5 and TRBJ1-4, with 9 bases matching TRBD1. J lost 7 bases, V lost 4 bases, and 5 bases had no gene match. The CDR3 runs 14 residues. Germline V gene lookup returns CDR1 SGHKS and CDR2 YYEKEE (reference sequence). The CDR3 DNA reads TGTGCCAGCAGCCCTCCGGGACAGGGTGAAAAACTGTTTTTT. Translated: CASSPPGQGEKLFF.

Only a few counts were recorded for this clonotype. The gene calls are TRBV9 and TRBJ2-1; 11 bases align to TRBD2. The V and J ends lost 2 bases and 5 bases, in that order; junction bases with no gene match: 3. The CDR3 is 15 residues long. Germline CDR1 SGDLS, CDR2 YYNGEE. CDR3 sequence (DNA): TGTGCCAGCAGCGTTACTAGCGGGGGCCACAATGAGCAGTTCTTC. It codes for CASSVTSGGHNEQFF.

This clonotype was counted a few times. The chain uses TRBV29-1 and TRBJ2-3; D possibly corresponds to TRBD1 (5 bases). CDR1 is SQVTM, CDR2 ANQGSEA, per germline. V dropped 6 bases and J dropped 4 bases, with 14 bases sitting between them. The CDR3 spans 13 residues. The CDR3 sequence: CSVGQREADTQYF. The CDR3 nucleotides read TGCAGCGTGGGGCAGCGAGAGGCAGATACGCAGTATTTT.

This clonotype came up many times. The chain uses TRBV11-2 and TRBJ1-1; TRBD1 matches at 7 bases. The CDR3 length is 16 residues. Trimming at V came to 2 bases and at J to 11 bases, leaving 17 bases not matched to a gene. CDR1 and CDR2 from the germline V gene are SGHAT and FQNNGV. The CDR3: CASSLTQGGSRAPAFF. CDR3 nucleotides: TGTGCCAGCAGCTTAACGCAGGGGGGCTCTAGGGCTCCTGCTTTCTTT.

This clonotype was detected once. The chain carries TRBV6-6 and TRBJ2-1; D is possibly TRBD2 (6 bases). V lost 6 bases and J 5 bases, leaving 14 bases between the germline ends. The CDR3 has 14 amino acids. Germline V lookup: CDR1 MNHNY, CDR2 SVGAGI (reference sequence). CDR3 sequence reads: CASSLGLPHNEQFF. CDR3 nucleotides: TGTGCCAGCAGCCTGGGACTGCCTCACAATGAGCAGTTCTTC.

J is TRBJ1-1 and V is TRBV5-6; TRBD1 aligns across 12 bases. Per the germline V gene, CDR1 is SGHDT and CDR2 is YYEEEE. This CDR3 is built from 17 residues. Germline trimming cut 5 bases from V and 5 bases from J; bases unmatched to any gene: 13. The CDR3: CASRQGQGASLGTEAFF. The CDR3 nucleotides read TGTGCCAGCAGACAGGGACAGGGGGCAAGTCTGGGAACTGAAGCTTTCTTT.

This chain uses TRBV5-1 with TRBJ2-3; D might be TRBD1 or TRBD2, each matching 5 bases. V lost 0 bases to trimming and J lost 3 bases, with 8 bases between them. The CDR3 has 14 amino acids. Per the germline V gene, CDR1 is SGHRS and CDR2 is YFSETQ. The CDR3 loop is CASSLGGWTDTQYF. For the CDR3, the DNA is TGCGCCAGCAGCTTGGGGGGGTGGACAGATACGCAGTATTTT.